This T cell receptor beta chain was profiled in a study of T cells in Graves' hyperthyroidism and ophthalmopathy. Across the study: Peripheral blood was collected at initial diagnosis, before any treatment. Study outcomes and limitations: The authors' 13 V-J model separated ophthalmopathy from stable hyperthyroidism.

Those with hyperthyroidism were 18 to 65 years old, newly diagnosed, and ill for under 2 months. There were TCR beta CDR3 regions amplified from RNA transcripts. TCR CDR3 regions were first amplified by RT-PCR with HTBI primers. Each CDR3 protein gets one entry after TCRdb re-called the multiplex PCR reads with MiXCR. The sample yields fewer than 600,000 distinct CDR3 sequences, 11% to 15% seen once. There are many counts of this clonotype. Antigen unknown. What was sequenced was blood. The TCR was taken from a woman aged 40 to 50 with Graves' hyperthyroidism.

The CDR3 DNA reads TGCGCCAGCAGCTTGGCCTCGGGGAGTCAGTCAAGAAATGAGCAGTTCTTC. Encoded protein: CASSLASGSQSRNEQFF. This chain links TRBV5-1 with TRBJ2-1; D is perhaps TRBD2 (5 bases). CDR3 length equals 17 residues. The V gene lost 0 bases and the J gene lost 7 bases, with 20 bases spanning the gap. Germline CDR1 reads SGHRS; CDR2 reads YFSETQ.